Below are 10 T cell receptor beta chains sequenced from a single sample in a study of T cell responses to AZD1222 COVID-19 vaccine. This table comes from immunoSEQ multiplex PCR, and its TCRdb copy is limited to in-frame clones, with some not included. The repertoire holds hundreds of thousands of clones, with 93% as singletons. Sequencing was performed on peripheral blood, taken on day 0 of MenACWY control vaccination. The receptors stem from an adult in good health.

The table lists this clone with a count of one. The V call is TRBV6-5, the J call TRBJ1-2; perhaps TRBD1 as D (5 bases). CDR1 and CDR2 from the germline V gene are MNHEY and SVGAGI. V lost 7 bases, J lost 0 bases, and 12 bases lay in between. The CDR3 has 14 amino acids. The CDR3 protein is CASKRQSTNYGYTF. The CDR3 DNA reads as TGTGCCAGCAAACGACAGAGTACTAACTATGGCTACACCTTC.

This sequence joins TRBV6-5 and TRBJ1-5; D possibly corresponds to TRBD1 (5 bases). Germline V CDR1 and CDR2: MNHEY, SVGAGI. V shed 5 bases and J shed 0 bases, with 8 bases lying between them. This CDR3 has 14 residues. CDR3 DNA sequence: TGTGCCAGCAGTCTTGGGGGTAGCAATCAGCCCCAGCATTTT. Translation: CASSLGGSNQPQHF.

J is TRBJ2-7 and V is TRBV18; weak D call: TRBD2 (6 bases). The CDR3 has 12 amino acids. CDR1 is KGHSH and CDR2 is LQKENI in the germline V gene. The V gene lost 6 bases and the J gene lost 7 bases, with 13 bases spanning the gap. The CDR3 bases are TGTGCCAGCTCTCTCTTGGGGGGAGAGCAGTACTTC. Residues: CASSLLGGEQYF.

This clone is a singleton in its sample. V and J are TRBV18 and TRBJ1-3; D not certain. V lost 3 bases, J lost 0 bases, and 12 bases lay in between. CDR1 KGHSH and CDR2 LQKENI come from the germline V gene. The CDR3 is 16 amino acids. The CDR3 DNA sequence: TGTGCCAGCTCACCGGAGACTTACAGCTCTGGAAACACCATATATTTT. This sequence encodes CASSPETYSSGNTIYF.

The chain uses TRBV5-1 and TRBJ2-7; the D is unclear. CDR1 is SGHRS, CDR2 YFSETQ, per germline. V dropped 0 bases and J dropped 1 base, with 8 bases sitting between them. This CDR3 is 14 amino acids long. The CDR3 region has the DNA TGCGCCAGCAGCTTGGGACTCTCTTCCTACGAGCAGTACTTC. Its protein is CASSLGLSSYEQYF.

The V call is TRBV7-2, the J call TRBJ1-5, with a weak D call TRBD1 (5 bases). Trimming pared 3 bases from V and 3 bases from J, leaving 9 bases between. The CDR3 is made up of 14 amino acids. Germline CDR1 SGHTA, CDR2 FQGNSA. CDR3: CASSFEGINQPQHF. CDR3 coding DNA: TGTGCCAGCAGCTTCGAGGGGATCAATCAGCCCCAGCATTTT.

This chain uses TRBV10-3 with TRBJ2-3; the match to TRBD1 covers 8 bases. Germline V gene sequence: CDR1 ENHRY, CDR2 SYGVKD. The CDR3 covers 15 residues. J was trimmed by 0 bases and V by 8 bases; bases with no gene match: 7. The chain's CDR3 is CAIAGGGVSTDTQYF. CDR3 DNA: TGTGCCATCGCAGGGGGCGGGGTTAGCACAGATACGCAGTATTTT.

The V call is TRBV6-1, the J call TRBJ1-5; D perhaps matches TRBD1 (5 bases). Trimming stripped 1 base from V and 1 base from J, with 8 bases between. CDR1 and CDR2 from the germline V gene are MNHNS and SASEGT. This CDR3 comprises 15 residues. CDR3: CASSEEGLSNQPQHF. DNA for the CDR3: TGTGCCAGCAGTGAAGAGGGGTTAAGCAATCAGCCCCAGCATTTT.

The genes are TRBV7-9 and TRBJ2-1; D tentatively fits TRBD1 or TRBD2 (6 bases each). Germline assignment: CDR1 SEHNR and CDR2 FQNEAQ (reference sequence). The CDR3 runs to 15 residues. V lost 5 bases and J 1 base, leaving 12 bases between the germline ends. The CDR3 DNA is TGTGCCAGCAGCGGGTCGGGGGCTTCCTACAATGAGCAGTTCTTC. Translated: CASSGSGASYNEQFF.

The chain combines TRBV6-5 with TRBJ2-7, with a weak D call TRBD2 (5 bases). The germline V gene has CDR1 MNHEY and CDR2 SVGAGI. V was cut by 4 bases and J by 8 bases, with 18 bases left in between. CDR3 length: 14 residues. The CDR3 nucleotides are TGTGCCAGCAGTTCCCTGGACTCCCAAGTCAAGCAGTACTTC. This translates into CASSSLDSQVKQYF.